A single sample is the source of the 4 T cell receptor beta chains below, sequenced in a study of blood T cells in healthy people across ages (dated by TCRdb to the mid-2010s). The method behind the library was 5' RACE. These reads were obtained on an Illumina HiSeq 2500. A second PCR of roughly 7 to 11 cycles was performed with a sample-barcoded 5' primer and a J-beta primer mix. The public sequencing data were trimmed at Q25 with fastp and processed into clonotypes with MiXCR by TCRdb, which kept only in-frame beta chains. Entries that share a CDR3 protein sequence are merged under the most common genes and DNA. Present in this sample are more than 750,000 distinct CDR3 sequences, 25% to 35% of which were seen just once. The ten largest clones capture 9.5% to 13% of the sample. These records were also assigned to another study, of T cells of mothers and their children.

Material: blood. The receptors stem from a woman between 35 and 50 years old in good health.

A few counts support this clonotype. A much larger clone lies a single base off, so this may be a read error. V and J are TRBV6-5 and TRBJ2-7, with D possibly being TRBD2 (6 bases). Germline CDR1 and CDR2: MNHEY and SVGAGI. The CDR3 runs 13 residues. CDR3 sequence: CAGSYGEVYEQYF. The CDR3 DNA reads as TGTGCCGGCAGTTACGGGGAGGTCTACGAGCAGTACTTC.

This chain connects TRBV4-1 to TRBJ1-1; D is uncertain. CDR1 is MGHRA and CDR2 is YSYEKL in the germline V gene. With 3 bases removed from V and 0 bases from J, the gap between germline ends came to 8 bases. The CDR3 covers 14 residues. This CDR3 reads CASSQGAMNTEAFF. The CDR3 region has the DNA TGCGCCAGCAGCCAGGGAGCTATGAACACTGAAGCTTTCTTT.

The chain combines TRBV9 with TRBJ2-5; 8 bases match TRBD1. The CDR3 has 15 residues. Germline assignment: CDR1 SGDLS and CDR2 YYNGEE. Trimming cost V 0 bases and J 4 bases; bases outside gene matches: 5. The CDR3 DNA is TGTGCCAGCAGCGTAGACCAGACAGGGGTAGAGACCCAGTACTTC. Protein sequence: CASSVDQTGVETQYF.

The chain joins TRBV20-1 to TRBJ1-6, with unresolved D. This CDR3 region has 14 residues. Per the germline V gene, CDR1 is DFQATT and CDR2 is SNEGSKA (reference sequence). DNA for the CDR3: TGCAGCCAGAGCCGACAAGCCCTTAATTCACCCCTCCACTTT. This gives the protein CSQSRQALNSPLHF.